These T cell receptor beta chains were read from a single sample in a study of shared clonotypes between healthy human individuals. The method was immunoSEQ multiplex PCR; TCRdb's version includes in-frame clones alone and lacks a portion of them. The sample contains some 2,000,000 clones, more than 90% of which appear only once. The sequenced sample consisted of naive CD4+ T cells sorted from blood. The receptors shown here come from a man aged 18 to 30 in good health. Each CDR3 is given with its conserved first and last residue. D genes are given only for firm matches.

TRBD2,TRBJ2-3,TRBV9,CASSATSVGDTQYF,TGTGCCAGCAGCGCAACTAGCGTCGGGGATACGCAGTATTTT
TRBD2,TRBJ2-2,TRBV6-5,CASRRLAGGPGELFF,TGTGCCAGCAGACGATTAGCGGGGGGGCCCGGGGAGCTGTTTTTT
.,TRBJ1-5,TRBV30,CAWSGGGNQPQHF,TGTGCCTGGAGTGGTGGGGGCAATCAGCCCCAGCATTTT
TRBD1,TRBJ2-1,TRBV7-3,CASRQGGNRYNEQFF,TGTGCCAGCAGACAAGGGGGCAATCGGTACAATGAGCAGTTCTTC
TRBD2,TRBJ2-3,TRBV10-1,CASSSGGGDTQYF,TGCGCCAGCAGTAGCGGGGGGGGAGATACGCAGTATTTT
.,TRBJ2-7,TRBV7-9,CASSLALGSSHEQYF,TGTGCCAGCAGCTTAGCGCTAGGTAGCAGCCACGAGCAGTACTTC
.,TRBJ1-4,TRBV5-1,CASSLDGTANEKLFF,TGCGCCAGCAGCTTGGATGGGACCGCAAATGAAAAACTGTTTTTT
.,TRBJ2-7,TRBV28,CASSLYTGGTYEQYF,TGTGCCAGCAGTTTATACACCGGCGGCACCTACGAGCAGTACTTC
TRBD2,TRBJ2-2,TRBV2,CASRTSGGELFF,TGTGCCAGCAGGACTAGCGGCGGGGAGCTGTTTTTT
TRBD2,TRBJ2-3,TRBV11-1,CASSWTSGGTDTQYF,TGTGCCAGCAGCTGGACTAGCGGGGGCACAGATACGCAGTATTTT
TRBD1,TRBJ2-6,TRBV18,CASSPTATGGGAGANVLTF,TGTGCCAGCTCACCTACCGCGACAGGGGGCGGCGCTGGGGCCAACGTCCTGACTTTC
.,TRBJ1-1,TRBV29-1,CSVVRSLNTEAFF,TGCAGCGTTGTACGGAGTTTGAACACTGAAGCTTTCTTT
.,TRBJ1-4,TRBV10-3,CAISESGASNEKLFF,TGTGCCATCAGTGAGTCTGGAGCCTCTAATGAAAAACTGTTTTTT
TRBD1,TRBJ2-5,TRBV18,CASSPLAGTGETQYF,TGTGCCAGCTCACCTTTGGCGGGGACAGGAGAGACCCAGTACTTC
TRBD2,TRBJ2-1,TRBV4-2,CASSQTGTSGVYNEQFF,TGTGCCAGCAGCCAAACCGGGACTAGCGGGGTCTACAATGAGCAGTTCTTC
TRBD2,TRBJ2-1,TRBV7-9,CASSFLAGGFYNEQFF,TGTGCCAGCAGCTTTTTGGCGGGGGGATTCTACAATGAGCAGTTCTTC
.,TRBJ2-1,TRBV10-3,CATSPDLSYNEQFF,TGTGCCACCTCCCCGGACCTGTCCTACAATGAGCAGTTCTTC
.,TRBJ2-7,TRBV28,CASSPSGSTNEQYF,TGTGCCAGCAGCCCTTCCGGGTCCACCAACGAGCAGTACTTC
.,TRBJ2-6,TRBV13,CASGEEALSSGANVLTF,TGTGCCAGTGGGGAAGAGGCCCTAAGCTCTGGGGCCAACGTCCTGACTTTC
.,TRBJ2-7,TRBV4-3,CASSQDFGGRFYEQYF,TGCGCCAGCAGCCAAGATTTTGGGGGGCGCTTCTACGAGCAGTACTTC
.,TRBJ2-1,TRBV11-2,CASRLHNEQFF,TGTGCCAGCAGACTTCACAATGAGCAGTTCTTC
.,TRBJ1-5,TRBV4-3,CASSHQVGVQPQHF,TGCGCCAGCAGCCACCAGGTAGGTGTCCAGCCCCAGCATTTT
TRBD1,TRBJ1-1,TRBV7-2,CASSLMGQGADEAFF,TGTGCCAGCAGCTTAATGGGACAGGGGGCCGATGAAGCTTTCTTT
TRBD2,TRBJ2-7,TRBV11-3,CASSLSGGPYEQYF,TGTGCCAGCAGCTTAAGCGGGGGTCCCTACGAGCAGTACTTC
.,TRBJ2-7,TRBV10-1,CARLRGEDYEQYF,TGCGCCAGACTTAGGGGGGAGGACTACGAGCAGTACTTC
.,TRBJ2-7,TRBV7-3,CASSLAGVGYEQYF,TGTGCCAGCAGCTTAGCAGGGGTTGGGTACGAGCAGTACTTC
.,TRBJ2-7,TRBV10-3,CAISGGSGAYEQYF,TGTGCCATCAGTGGGGGTTCAGGGGCCTACGAGCAGTACTTC
.,TRBJ1-2,TRBV10-1,CASSESGYYGYTF,TGCGCCAGCAGTGAGTCGGGCTACTATGGCTACACCTTC
.,TRBJ1-1,TRBV4-1,CASSQDLKQGRMNTEAFF,TGCGCCAGCAGCCAAGATCTCAAGCAGGGTAGGATGAACACTGAAGCTTTCTTT
.,TRBJ1-6,TRBV5-1,CASSLEPAYNSPLHF,TGCGCCAGCAGCTTGGAGCCAGCCTATAATTCACCCCTCCACTTT
.,TRBJ1-2,TRBV5-4,CASSLAQGTGYTF,TGTGCCAGCAGCTTGGCACAGGGTACTGGCTACACCTTC
TRBD1,TRBJ1-4,TRBV6-1,CASRPGQATNEKLFF,TGTGCCAGCAGGCCGGGACAGGCAACTAATGAAAAACTGTTTTTT
.,TRBJ1-3,TRBV5-5,CASSLTVTASGNTIYF,TGTGCCAGCAGCCTAACTGTGACAGCCTCTGGAAACACCATATATTTT
.,TRBJ2-3,TRBV7-9,CASSFTASSTDTQYF,TGTGCCAGCAGCTTTACAGCTTCTAGCACAGATACGCAGTATTTT
TRBD1,TRBJ1-1,TRBV7-2,CASSPPTGAFTEAFF,TGTGCCAGCAGCCCCCCGACAGGGGCTTTCACTGAAGCTTTCTTT
.,TRBJ2-7,TRBV11-3,CASSLDPAKQYF,TGTGCCAGCAGCTTAGATCCGGCGAAGCAGTACTTC
TRBD2,TRBJ2-3,TRBV5-1,CASSYSGGTDTQYF,TGCGCCAGCAGTTATAGCGGGGGAACAGATACGCAGTATTTT
.,TRBJ1-4,TRBV2,CASSEEGTGGKLFF,TGTGCCAGCAGTGAAGAGGGGACCGGTGGAAAACTGTTTTTT
.,TRBJ1-6,TRBV7-2,CASSFTPQTVSPLHF,TGTGCCAGCAGCTTTACTCCGCAGACAGTTTCACCCCTCCACTTT
TRBD1,TRBJ2-7,TRBV27,CASSSRGQGYDEQYF,TGTGCCAGCAGTTCTCGGGGACAGGGGTACGACGAGCAGTACTTC